This is a list of T cell receptor beta chains from one sample in a study of shared clonotypes between healthy human individuals. TCRdb keeps only in-frame clones here, not all; method: immunoSEQ multiplex PCR. The sample gives about 1.5 million clones, 98% of which show up once; around 0.45% is in the top ten. The sample comprised naive CD4+ T cells sorted from blood. Every receptor here comes from a man under 40 in good health. Each CDR3 is given without its conserved first and last residue.

j_gene	v_gene	CDR3aa
TRBJ2-2	TRBV9	ASRTGGVTGELF
TRBJ2-2	TRBV7-6	ASSFSTLRLFTGELF
TRBJ1-3	TRBV19	ASSDQTGFGGNTIY
TRBJ1-1	TRBV18	ASSPIVKHSDTEAF
TRBJ2-7	TRBV13	ASSPTPSSYEQY
TRBJ2-7	TRBV7-9	ASSSTSGVFEQY
TRBJ1-2	TRBV2	ASEVDTRYGYT
TRBJ2-7	TRBV28	ASSLLGVSTGQY
TRBJ2-7	TRBV28	AIQGQGASYEQY
TRBJ2-2	TRBV7-3	ASSLGLNTGELF
TRBJ2-7	TRBV29-1	SGAGGASYEQY
TRBJ1-2	TRBV6-1	ASSLTWGDGYT
TRBJ1-5	TRBV21-1	ASSTWDSRVRPQH
TRBJ2-7	TRBV6-6	ASSEPRAGGEQY
TRBJ1-3	TRBV25-1	ASSADRGQGNTIY
TRBJ1-3	TRBV29-1	SVGLHGAPSGNTIY
TRBJ2-6	TRBV5-1	ASSDRNRANVLT
TRBJ1-5	TRBV19	ASSMGPSNQPQH
TRBJ2-1	TRBV10-3	AISPGAGGFMGQF
TRBJ2-3	TRBV6-5	ASSLGGYTDTQY
TRBJ2-3	TRBV5-4	AELERNTDTQY
TRBJ2-7	TRBV5-5	ASSLDRGRPYEQY
TRBJ1-2	TRBV2	ASSEATTGVRYGYT
TRBJ2-7	TRBV9	ASSVEGSTYEQY
TRBJ1-3	TRBV28	ASYSPGGNTIY
TRBJ1-1	TRBV5-1	ASSSQSGPLNTEAF
TRBJ1-2	TRBV5-1	ASSETYGYT
TRBJ2-2	TRBV28	ASSRDSPKELF
TRBJ1-5	TRBV19	ASSIGRGIVH
TRBJ2-2	TRBV5-8	ASSLLVGSADTGELF
TRBJ2-1	TRBV18	ASSPNSYNEQF
TRBJ2-2	TRBV29-1	SVPGLAGLTGELF
TRBJ1-2	TRBV7-2	ASSLMWNYGYT
TRBJ2-1	TRBV5-1	ASSRGIGYNEQF
TRBJ2-7	TRBV7-6	ASSLGEYEQY
TRBJ1-3	TRBV12-5	ASGLTRNTIY
TRBJ2-7	TRBV5-1	ASSQEVLAGAEQY
TRBJ1-1	TRBV7-2	ASRFNMGLGGTEAF
TRBJ2-7	TRBV5-1	ASRSEGALYEQY
TRBJ1-1	TRBV7-2	ASSLAPGEFRKLLTEAF
TRBJ1-2	TRBV2	ASSWDSSYGYT
TRBJ2-5	TRBV27	ASSRRIQETQY
TRBJ2-7	TRBV28	ATGSWGRREQY
TRBJ2-7	TRBV27	ASSFSGEGEQY
TRBJ2-2	TRBV5-1	ASSLGLQSAGELF
TRBJ2-1	TRBV6-5	ASRDGQGARNEQF
TRBJ1-2	TRBV10-3	AISESAGDNYGYT
TRBJ1-3	TRBV7-9	ASSYTTGTGLSGNTIY
TRBJ1-2	TRBV6-1	ASSGQGVVGYT
TRBJ2-1	TRBV28	ASSLGTSHEQF
TRBJ1-2	TRBV12-5	ASSAWGNRYT